Listed here is a single T cell receptor beta chain. Sample treatment: oral pan-JAK inhibitor, 5-10 mg twice daily. The data stem from a study of CD8+ T cells in alopecia areata. TCR sequencing used cDNA made by reverse transcription of extracted RNA. Profiled with immunoSEQ multiplex PCR; TCRdb holds only in-frame clones, not every one. This sample has 35,000 to 45,000 clones, with roughly 89% found just once. This CDR3 comprises 14 residues. This receptor was identified in a human donor with alopecia areata. V and J are TRBV21-1 and TRBJ2-5; whether TRBD2, the table's D call, matches the DNA was not checked. TRBV21-1 is a known pseudogene. The material sequenced was CD8+ T cells sorted from blood, taken at week 24, from a patient treated with tofacitinib. The CDR3 coding sequence is TGTGCCAGCAGCAATAGGGAGGGGACGGAGACCCAGTACTTC. As protein: CASSNREGTETQYF.